This is a list of T cell receptor beta chains from one sample in a study of cytomegalovirus exposure and HLA in healthy donors. Produced via immunoSEQ multiplex PCR; TCRdb's table is partial and in-frame only. The sample shows some 180,000 clones, more than 70% of them seen only once. Sequencing was performed on PBMCs. These TCRs come from a girl aged 5 to 17 in good health and CMV-seropositive. CDR3s include the opening cysteine and the closing phenylalanine or tryptophan. D genes are given only for firm matches. The listing skips clone size in some rows; elsewhere it reads once, few, many or a size class.

abundance: -
j_gene: TRBJ2-7
v_gene: TRBV5-1
d_gene: TRBD1
CDR3aa: CASSHGQGREQYF
CDR3nt: TGCGCCAGCAGCCATGGACAGGGGAGAGAGCAGTACTTC

abundance: -
j_gene: TRBJ2-1
v_gene: TRBV18
d_gene: -
CDR3aa: CASSPLASSYNEQFF
CDR3nt: TGTGCCAGCTCACCATTAGCCAGCTCCTACAATGAGCAGTTCTTC

abundance: -
j_gene: TRBJ1-1
v_gene: TRBV16
d_gene: -
CDR3aa: CASSHEFRRGTEAFF
CDR3nt: TGTGCCAGCAGCCACGAGTTCCGTCGGGGCACTGAAGCTTTCTTT

abundance: -
j_gene: TRBJ1-5
v_gene: TRBV7-2
d_gene: -
CDR3aa: CASSPDSFQGQPQHF
CDR3nt: TGTGCCAGCAGCCCGGACAGTTTCCAAGGGCAGCCCCAGCATTTT

abundance: -
j_gene: TRBJ2-7
v_gene: TRBV25-1
d_gene: -
CDR3aa: CASNGVIGGRYEQYF
CDR3nt: TGTGCCAGCAATGGGGTAATCGGCGGGCGCTACGAGCAGTACTTC

abundance: -
j_gene: TRBJ2-7
v_gene: TRBV9
d_gene: -
CDR3aa: CASSVDFYEQYF
CDR3nt: TGTGCCAGCAGCGTAGACTTCTACGAGCAGTACTTC

abundance: -
j_gene: TRBJ2-1
v_gene: TRBV6-6
d_gene: -
CDR3aa: CASKRGTYNEQFF
CDR3nt: TGTGCCAGCAAACGCGGGACCTACAATGAGCAGTTCTTC

abundance: once
j_gene: TRBJ2-3
v_gene: TRBV6-1
d_gene: -
CDR3aa: CASSESGTQYF
CDR3nt: TGTGCCAGCAGTGAGAGCGGTACGCAGTATTTT

abundance: -
j_gene: TRBJ2-7
v_gene: TRBV2
d_gene: TRBD1
CDR3aa: CASSPRDRGYEQYF
CDR3nt: TGTGCCAGCAGTCCGCGGGACAGGGGCTACGAGCAGTACTTC

abundance: -
j_gene: TRBJ2-1
v_gene: TRBV4-1
d_gene: TRBD2
CDR3aa: CASSQGSGRAEDEQFF
CDR3nt: TGCGCCAGCAGCCAAGGTAGCGGGAGGGCCGAGGATGAGCAGTTCTTC

abundance: -
j_gene: TRBJ1-2
v_gene: TRBV6-5
d_gene: -
CDR3aa: CASSYGRKGYTF
CDR3nt: TGTGCCAGCAGTTACGGCAGAAAAGGCTACACCTTC

abundance: few
j_gene: TRBJ2-7
v_gene: TRBV15
d_gene: -
CDR3aa: CATSGGNYEQYF
CDR3nt: TGTGCCACCAGCGGGGGGAACTACGAGCAGTACTTC

abundance: -
j_gene: TRBJ2-6
v_gene: TRBV5-4
d_gene: -
CDR3aa: CASSLVGMTSGANVLTF
CDR3nt: TGTGCCAGCAGCTTGGTCGGGATGACTTCTGGGGCCAACGTCCTGACTTTC

abundance: -
j_gene: TRBJ2-1
v_gene: TRBV7-9
d_gene: TRBD2
CDR3aa: CASTLLAADNEQFF
CDR3nt: TGTGCCAGCACCCTACTAGCGGCGGACAATGAGCAGTTCTTC

abundance: -
j_gene: TRBJ2-7
v_gene: TRBV28
d_gene: TRBD1
CDR3aa: CASTPGTGGISSYEQYF
CDR3nt: TGTGCCAGCACCCCCGGGACAGGGGGCATTAGCTCCTACGAGCAGTACTTC

abundance: -
j_gene: TRBJ2-3
v_gene: TRBV2
d_gene: -
CDR3aa: CASSVQGGTQYF
CDR3nt: TGTGCCAGCAGCGTCCAGGGGGGTACGCAGTATTTT

abundance: -
j_gene: TRBJ2-5
v_gene: TRBV18
d_gene: TRBD2
CDR3aa: CASSPRTGGPQETQYF
CDR3nt: TGTGCCAGCTCACCTAGGACGGGAGGGCCCCAAGAGACCCAGTACTTC

abundance: -
j_gene: TRBJ2-7
v_gene: TRBV7-2
d_gene: -
CDR3aa: CASSLLGYEQYF
CDR3nt: TGTGCCAGCAGCTTACTAGGTTACGAGCAGTACTTC

abundance: -
j_gene: TRBJ2-5
v_gene: TRBV6-9
d_gene: -
CDR3aa: CASSYSHDRPEETQYF
CDR3nt: TGTGCCAGCAGTTATAGCCACGACAGGCCGGAGGAGACCCAGTACTTC

abundance: -
j_gene: TRBJ1-5
v_gene: TRBV29-1
d_gene: -
CDR3aa: CSAKGVDQPQHF
CDR3nt: TGCAGCGCGAAGGGGGTGGATCAGCCCCAGCATTTT

abundance: -
j_gene: TRBJ2-2
v_gene: TRBV5-4
d_gene: TRBD2
CDR3aa: CASSSGTSGWSGELFF
CDR3nt: TGTGCCAGCAGCTCCGGGACTAGCGGGTGGTCCGGGGAGCTGTTTTTT

abundance: once
j_gene: TRBJ2-2
v_gene: TRBV5-1
d_gene: TRBD2
CDR3aa: CASSIRTSGRNTGELFF
CDR3nt: TGCGCCAGCAGCATCAGGACTAGCGGGAGGAACACCGGGGAGCTGTTTTTT

abundance: -
j_gene: TRBJ1-4
v_gene: TRBV27
d_gene: TRBD1
CDR3aa: CASSLRQGVGNEKLFF
CDR3nt: TGTGCCAGCAGTTTACGACAGGGAGTGGGTAATGAAAAACTGTTTTTT

abundance: -
j_gene: TRBJ2-6
v_gene: TRBV6-5
d_gene: TRBD1
CDR3aa: CASSYSDRVGANVLTF
CDR3nt: TGTGCCAGCAGTTACTCTGACAGGGTTGGGGCCAACGTCCTGACTTTC

abundance: -
j_gene: TRBJ1-6
v_gene: TRBV12-5
d_gene: TRBD1
CDR3aa: CASGLVQMGQGQKDNSPLHF
CDR3nt: TGTGCTAGTGGTTTGGTACAGATGGGACAGGGGCAAAAGGATAATTCACCCCTCCACTTT

abundance: -
j_gene: TRBJ1-4
v_gene: TRBV19
d_gene: -
CDR3aa: CASSIQEKLFF
CDR3nt: TGTGCCAGTAGTATCCAGGAAAAACTGTTTTTT

abundance: -
j_gene: TRBJ2-1
v_gene: TRBV18
d_gene: TRBD2
CDR3aa: CASSPIGGSTSYNEQFF
CDR3nt: TGTGCCAGCTCACCAATAGGCGGGAGTACGTCCTACAATGAGCAGTTCTTC

abundance: -
j_gene: TRBJ2-7
v_gene: TRBV19
d_gene: TRBD2
CDR3aa: CASRLAGEQYF
CDR3nt: TGTGCCAGTCGACTAGCGGGAGAGCAGTACTTC

abundance: once
j_gene: TRBJ2-3
v_gene: TRBV15
d_gene: TRBD1
CDR3aa: CATSRGQETDTQYF
CDR3nt: TGTGCCACCAGCAGGGGACAGGAGACAGATACGCAGTATTTT

abundance: -
j_gene: TRBJ1-1
v_gene: TRBV10-2
d_gene: -
CDR3aa: CASRQGRGNTEAFF
CDR3nt: TGCGCCAGCAGGCAGGGTAGGGGGAACACTGAAGCTTTCTTT

abundance: -
j_gene: TRBJ2-1
v_gene: TRBV7-6
d_gene: TRBD2
CDR3aa: CASSLSGLAEFNEQFF
CDR3nt: TGTGCCAGCAGCTTATCCGGACTAGCGGAATTCAATGAGCAGTTCTTC

abundance: -
j_gene: TRBJ1-1
v_gene: TRBV27
d_gene: -
CDR3aa: CASSFRGATEAFF
CDR3nt: TGTGCCAGCAGTTTTAGGGGTGCTACTGAAGCTTTCTTT

abundance: -
j_gene: TRBJ2-7
v_gene: TRBV18
d_gene: -
CDR3aa: CASSQGTNSYEQYF
CDR3nt: TGTGCCAGCTCACAAGGGACAAACTCCTACGAGCAGTACTTC

abundance: -
j_gene: TRBJ1-1
v_gene: TRBV5-1
d_gene: TRBD1
CDR3aa: CASSPGGHFNTEAFF
CDR3nt: TGCGCCAGCAGCCCAGGGGGACACTTTAACACTGAAGCTTTCTTT

abundance: -
j_gene: TRBJ1-1
v_gene: TRBV30
d_gene: TRBD1
CDR3aa: CAWSVRTGPNTEAFF
CDR3nt: TGTGCCTGGAGTGTTAGGACAGGGCCTAACACTGAAGCTTTCTTT

abundance: -
j_gene: TRBJ2-3
v_gene: TRBV2
d_gene: TRBD2
CDR3aa: CASSVAGVRDTQYF
CDR3nt: TGTGCCAGCAGTGTAGCGGGAGTGAGAGATACGCAGTATTTT

abundance: -
j_gene: TRBJ2-1
v_gene: TRBV27
d_gene: TRBD2
CDR3aa: CASSFLLAGGNNEQFF
CDR3nt: TGTGCCAGCAGTTTTCTGCTAGCGGGAGGGAACAATGAGCAGTTCTTC

abundance: once
j_gene: TRBJ1-4
v_gene: TRBV11-2
d_gene: TRBD1
CDR3aa: CASRETGQGWEKLFF
CDR3nt: TGTGCCAGCAGGGAAACGGGACAGGGGTGGGAAAAACTGTTTTTT

abundance: -
j_gene: TRBJ2-7
v_gene: TRBV29-1
d_gene: -
CDR3aa: CSVEASYEQYF
CDR3nt: TGCAGCGTTGAAGCCAGCTACGAGCAGTACTTC

abundance: -
j_gene: TRBJ2-1
v_gene: TRBV28
d_gene: -
CDR3aa: CASSLDYTEYNEQFF
CDR3nt: TGTGCCAGCAGTTTGGACTATACCGAGTACAATGAGCAGTTCTTC